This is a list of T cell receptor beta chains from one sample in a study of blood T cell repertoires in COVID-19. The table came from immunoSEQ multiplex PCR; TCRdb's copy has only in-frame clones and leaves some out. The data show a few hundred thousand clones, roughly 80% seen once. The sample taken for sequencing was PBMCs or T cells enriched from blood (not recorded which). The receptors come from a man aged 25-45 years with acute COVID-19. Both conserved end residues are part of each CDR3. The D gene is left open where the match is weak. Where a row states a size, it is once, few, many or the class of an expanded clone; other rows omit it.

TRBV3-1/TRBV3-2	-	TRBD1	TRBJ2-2	CASSHGTANTGELFF	TGTGCCAGCAGCCACGGGACAGCGAACACCGGGGAGCTGTTTTTT
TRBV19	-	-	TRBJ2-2	CASKFNGGRENTGELFF	TGTGCCAGTAAATTCAATGGTGGCAGGGAGAACACCGGGGAGCTGTTTTTT
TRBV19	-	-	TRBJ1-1	CASSPAGGTLNTEAFF	TGTGCCAGTAGCCCCGCCGGGGGGACACTGAACACTGAAGCTTTCTTT
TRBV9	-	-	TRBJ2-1	CASSVLPSEQFF	TGTGCCAGCAGCGTACTACCTTCAGAGCAGTTCTTC
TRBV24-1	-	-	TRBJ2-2	CATSEHYGQGGGGELFF	TGTGCCACCAGTGAACATTACGGACAGGGAGGGGGCGGGGAGCTGTTTTTT
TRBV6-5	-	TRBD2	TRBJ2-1	CASSSVAGGPHEQFF	TGTGCCAGCAGTAGCGTAGCGGGAGGGCCTCATGAGCAGTTCTTC
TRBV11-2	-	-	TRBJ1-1	CASSLGYSGVAFF	TGTGCCAGCAGCTTGGGGTACTCAGGGGTAGCTTTCTTT
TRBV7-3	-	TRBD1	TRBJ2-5	CASSPGARGHQETQYF	TGTGCCAGCAGCCCAGGGGCCAGGGGGCATCAAGAGACCCAGTACTTC
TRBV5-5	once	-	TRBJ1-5	CASSPSGGRGREPQHF	TGTGCCAGCAGCCCCTCGGGTGGGAGGGGCCGCGAGCCCCAGCATTTT
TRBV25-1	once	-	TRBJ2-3	CASSGRAGPKFSTDTQYF	TGTGCCAGCAGTGGACGGGCGGGACCTAAGTTTAGCACAGATACGCAGTATTTT
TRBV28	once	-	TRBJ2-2	CASSSTGIAGELFF	TGTGCCAGCAGTTCTACAGGGATTGCCGGGGAGCTGTTTTTT
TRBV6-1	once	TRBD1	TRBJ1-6	CASSEIVTGDHSPLHF	TGTGCCAGCAGTGAAATAGTGACAGGGGATCATTCACCCCTCCACTTT
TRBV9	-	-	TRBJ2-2	CASSLDLTGELFF	TGTGCCAGCAGCCTCGACTTAACCGGGGAGCTGTTTTTT
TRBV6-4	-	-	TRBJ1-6	CASSPRSSYNSPLHF	TGTGCCAGCAGTCCGCGAAGCTCCTATAATTCACCCCTCCACTTT
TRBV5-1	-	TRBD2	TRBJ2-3	CASSLTSGGKDTQYF	TGCGCCAGCAGCTTGACTAGCGGGGGGAAGGATACGCAGTATTTT
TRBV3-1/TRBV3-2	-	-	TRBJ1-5	CASSPYSNQPQHF	TGTGCCAGCAGCCCGTATAGCAATCAGCCCCAGCATTTT
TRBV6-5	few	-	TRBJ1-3	CASRDGGAGNTIYF	TGTGCCAGCAGGGACGGGGGGGCTGGAAACACCATATATTTT
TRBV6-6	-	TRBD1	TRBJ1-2	CASSAQGTNYGYTF	TGTGCCAGCAGTGCACAGGGGACGAACTATGGCTACACCTTC
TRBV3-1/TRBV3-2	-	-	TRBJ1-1	CASSRKRANTEAFF	TGTGCCAGCAGCCGAAAGAGGGCCAACACTGAAGCTTTCTTT
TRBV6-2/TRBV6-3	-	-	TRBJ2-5	CASSIRLDKETQYF	TGTGCCAGCAGTATCCGACTAGATAAAGAGACCCAGTACTTC